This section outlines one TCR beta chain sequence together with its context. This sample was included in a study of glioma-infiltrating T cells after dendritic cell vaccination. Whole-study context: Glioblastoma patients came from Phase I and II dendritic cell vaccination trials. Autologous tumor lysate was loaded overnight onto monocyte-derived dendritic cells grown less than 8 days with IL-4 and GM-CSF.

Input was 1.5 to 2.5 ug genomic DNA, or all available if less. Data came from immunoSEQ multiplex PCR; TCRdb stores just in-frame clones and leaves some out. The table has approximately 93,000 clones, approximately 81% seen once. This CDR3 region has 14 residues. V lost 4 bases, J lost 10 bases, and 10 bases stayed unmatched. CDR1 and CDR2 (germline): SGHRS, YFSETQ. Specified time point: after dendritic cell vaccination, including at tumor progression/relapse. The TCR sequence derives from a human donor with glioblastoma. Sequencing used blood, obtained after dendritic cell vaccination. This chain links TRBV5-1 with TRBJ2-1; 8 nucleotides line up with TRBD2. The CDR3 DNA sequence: TGCGCCAGCAGCCTGACGAATTTAGCGGGAGAGCAGTTCTTC. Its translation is CASSLTNLAGEQFF.